This entry lists 26 T cell receptor beta chains sequenced from one sample in a study of T cells after yellow fever vaccination. TCRdb re-called the 5' RACE reads with MiXCR, one entry per CDR3 protein. The sample yields over 300,000 distinct CDR3 sequences, around 4% seen once. The input for sequencing was PBMCs, taken on the day of the yellow fever booster vaccination. All receptors derive from a man aged 18 to 29 who received the YFV17D yellow fever vaccine.

This clonotype showed up many times. The chain employs TRBV6-2 or TRBV6-3 and TRBJ2-7, with 7 bases matching TRBD1. Per the germline V gene, CDR1 is MNHEY and CDR2 is SVGEGT. This CDR3 is 13 amino acids long. V was pared by 6 bases and J by 1 base, with 3 bases of the junction left unmatched. The CDR3 loop is CASRNRGSYEQYV. CDR3 in DNA: TGTGCCAGCAGAAACAGGGGATCCTACGAGCAGTACGTC.

This clonotype was recorded many times. This chain uses TRBV18 with TRBJ2-3, with TRBD1 identical over 9 bases. Germline V gives CDR1 KGHSH, CDR2 LQKENI. The trim removed 0 bases at V and 3 bases at J, leaving 4 bases unmatched. This CDR3 spans 16 amino acids. The CDR3 loop is CASSPPGQGRTDTQYF. In DNA form, the CDR3 reads TGTGCCAGCTCACCACCCGGACAGGGGAGGACAGATACGCAGTATTTT. Filled out from reference TRBV18 and TRBJ2-3, the complete variable domain reads NAGVMQNPRHLVRRRGQEARLRCSPMKGHSHVYWYRQLPEEGLKFMVYLQKENIIDESGMPKERFSAEFPKEGPSILRIQQVVRGDSAAYFCASSPPGQGRTDTQYFGPGTRLTVL.

This clonotype was counted ten times or more. J is TRBJ1-2 and V is TRBV7-9, with TRBD1 identical over 7 bases. Losses at the gene ends were 4 bases for V and 8 bases for J; bases not matched to a gene: 19. CDR3 size: 17 residues. CDR1 SEHNR and CDR2 FQNEAQ come from the germline V gene (reference sequence). The CDR3 DNA is TGTGCCAGCAGCTCGGTTGGACAGGAGTCCGTAGCGGGAGGCTACACCTTC. It translates to CASSSVGQESVAGGYTF.

This clonotype was detected only a few times. The chain couples TRBV29-1 to TRBJ2-7; D ambiguous. The CDR3 runs 13 residues. Trimming removed 2 bases at V and 1 base at J, with 9 bases between. Germline V gene sequence: CDR1 SQVTM, CDR2 ANQGSEA. CDR3 amino acids: CSVESKGSYEQYV. DNA for the CDR3: TGCAGCGTTGAATCTAAAGGGTCCTACGAGCAGTACGTC.

There are many counts of this clonotype. In nucleotides, the CDR3 is TGTGCCAGCAGTCCGGACAGGGGGTATGGCTACACCTTC. Its protein product is CASSPDRGYGYTF. This chain connects TRBV6-5 to TRBJ1-2; 10 positions agree with TRBD1. The V and J ends lost 5 bases and 5 bases, in that order; junction bases with no gene match: 2. This CDR3 comprises 13 residues. Germline CDR1 is MNHEY and CDR2 is SVGAGI.

In its sample, this clonotype was seen many times. The chain has TRBV19 and TRBJ1-3; 8 nucleotides match TRBD1. Looked up from germline, CDR1 is LNHDA and CDR2 is SQIVND (reference sequence). V shed 7 bases and J 2 bases; nucleotides not matched to a gene: 4. The CDR3 totals 14 residues. Here the CDR3 reads CASTPDRAGNTIYF. The DNA for the CDR3 is TGTGCCAGTACCCCGGACAGGGCTGGAAACACCATATATTTT.

This clonotype was detected only a few times. The chain uses TRBV7-2 and TRBJ1-1; D is undetermined. The germline V gene has CDR1 SGHTA and CDR2 FQGNSA. V lost 1 base to trimming and J lost 6 bases, with 9 bases between them. CDR3 length: 13 residues. The CDR3 DNA reads TGTGCCAGCAGCTTAGTTGAAAGGGCTGAAGCTTTCTTT. Its translation is CASSLVERAEAFF.

This clonotype was observed many times. V and J are TRBV10-3 and TRBJ1-1; possibly TRBD1 for D (6 bases). CDR1 and CDR2 from the germline V gene are ENHRY and SYGVKD. V dropped 8 bases and J dropped 0 bases, with 7 bases sitting between them. This CDR3 spans 12 amino acids. The CDR3 coding sequence is TGTGCCATCCGGACAGTGAACACTGAAGCTTTCTTT. It translates to CAIRTVNTEAFF.

The chain employs TRBV7-9 and TRBJ1-2; 8 bases line up with TRBD1. This CDR3 has 17 residues. Germline loops: CDR1 SEHNR, CDR2 FQNEAQ (reference sequence). With V trimmed by 5 bases and J by 0 bases, 11 bases remained unmatched. The CDR3 spells CASSRVGQDLSNYGYTF. The CDR3 DNA sequence: TGTGCCAGCAGCAGAGTGGGACAGGATCTTTCTAACTATGGCTACACCTTC.

The chain is built from TRBV5-6 and TRBJ1-5; D may be TRBD1 (6 bases). This CDR3 contains 15 residues. Trimming shortened V by 0 bases and J by 5 bases, and 12 bases separated the two germline ends. The germline gives CDR1 SGHDT, CDR2 YYEEEE. DNA of the CDR3: TGTGCCAGCAGCTTGGACAGGGCTCTCGATCAGCCCCAGCATTTT. It yields the protein CASSLDRALDQPQHF.

Only a few counts were recorded for this clonotype. The V gene is TRBV7-2, the J gene TRBJ2-1; no definite D call. CDR3 length equals 13 residues. Germline-derived CDR1 and CDR2 are SGHTA and FQGNSA. The V end lost 5 bases, the J end lost 9 bases, and 14 bases lay between the germline ends. Here the CDR3 reads CASSTAFGGEQFF. The CDR3 region has the DNA TGTGCCAGCAGCACGGCCTTTGGTGGTGAGCAGTTCTTC.

The table lists this clonotype with a few counts. The chain has TRBV7-2 and TRBJ2-1; possibly TRBD2 for D (5 bases). Trimming took off 1 base at V and 11 bases at J, with 9 bases between the two ends. The CDR3 loop spans 12 amino acids. Germline assignment: CDR1 SGHTA and CDR2 FQGNSA. CDR3 in DNA: TGTGCCAGCAGCTTAGGGTGGAGGAAGCAGTTCTTC. Translating it yields CASSLGWRKQFF.

A few counts support this clonotype. The genes are TRBV28 and TRBJ1-5, with D maybe TRBD1 (5 bases). V lost 3 bases and J lost 5, with 11 bases in between. Germline values: CDR1 MDHEN, CDR2 SYDVKM. CDR3 length equals 14 residues. In DNA, the CDR3 is TGTGCCAGCAGTTTCGCCAGGGAGTATCAGCCCCAGCATTTT. Translated: CASSFAREYQPQHF. Drawing the rest from reference TRBV28 and TRBJ1-5, the complete variable domain is DVKVTQSSRYLVKRTGEKVFLECVQDMDHENMFWYRQDPGLGLRLIYFSYDVKMKEKGDIPEGYSVSREKKERFSLILESASTNQTSMYLCASSFAREYQPQHFGDGTRLSIL.

The chain has TRBV10-3 and TRBJ1-2; D might be TRBD1 (5 bases). Looked up from germline, CDR1 is ENHRY and CDR2 is SYGVKD. V dropped 6 bases and J dropped 6 bases, with 11 bases sitting between them. This CDR3 region has 12 residues. The CDR3 loop reads CAISVRGDGYTF. CDR3 bases: TGTGCCATCAGCGTCCGGGGGGATGGCTACACCTTC.

This clonotype was counted ten times or more. This chain connects TRBV6-2 or TRBV6-3 to TRBJ2-7; D possibly uses TRBD1 or TRBD2 (5 bases each). V lost 2 bases and J lost 2, with 10 bases in between. Looked up from germline, CDR1 is MNHEY and CDR2 is SVGEGT. The CDR3 runs 14 residues. CDR3 DNA sequence: TGTGCCAGCAGTTACGGGACGACTACCTACGAGCAGTACGTC. Encoded protein: CASSYGTTTYEQYV.

This clonotype was seen more than once but under ten times. The CDR3 sequence: CSPPRGYGYTF. The CDR3 coding sequence is TGCAGCCCACCCAGGGGTTATGGCTACACCTTC. The chain has TRBV29-1 and TRBJ1-2; TRBD1 might be the D (6 bases). Trimming took 8 bases from V and 5 from J, leaving 12 bases between them. Germline loops: CDR1 SQVTM, CDR2 ANQGSEA. There are 11 residues in the CDR3.

This clonotype was recorded many times. The gene calls are TRBV7-2 and TRBJ2-3; 11 nucleotides agree with TRBD2. The CDR3 totals 15 residues. V dropped 6 bases and J dropped 3; count of bases not matched to a gene: 5. CDR1 is SGHTA, CDR2 FQGNSA, per germline. The CDR3: CASSYGTSGTDTQYF. CDR3 bases: TGTGCCAGCAGTTACGGGACTAGCGGTACAGATACGCAGTATTTT.

This clonotype was found many times. The genes are TRBV7-9 and TRBJ2-1, with D possibly matching TRBD2 (6 bases). V was pared by 5 bases and J by 1 base, with 12 bases between. Germline CDR1 is SEHNR and CDR2 is FQNEAQ (reference sequence). The CDR3 covers 15 residues. The CDR3: CASSPLARSYNEQFF. The CDR3 DNA reads as TGTGCCAGCAGCCCCCTAGCGCGGTCCTACAATGAGCAGTTCTTC.

This clonotype was picked up many times. The chain combines TRBV18 with TRBJ1-5; no clear D gene. Germline loops: CDR1 KGHSH, CDR2 LQKENI. The CDR3 runs to 15 residues. Trimming removed 4 bases at V and 5 bases at J, with 15 bases between. The CDR3 bases are TGTGCCAGCTCACTAAACCGGGCGTCCCATCAGCCCCAGCATTTT. Protein product: CASSLNRASHQPQHF.

This clonotype was detected ten times or more. V is TRBV4-3 and J is TRBJ1-1, with D possibly matching TRBD1 (5 bases). In germline, CDR1 is LGHNA, CDR2 YSLEER. The CDR3 runs to 14 residues. Trimming removed 1 base at V and 5 bases at J, with 11 bases between. CDR3 sequence: CASSQVGGETEAFF. In DNA, the CDR3 is TGCGCCAGCAGCCAAGTGGGGGGGGAGACTGAAGCTTTCTTT.

This chain connects TRBV19 to TRBJ1-4; 7 nucleotides match TRBD1. Trimming at V came to 6 bases and at J to 0 bases, leaving 4 bases not matched to a gene. Germline values: CDR1 LNHDA, CDR2 SQIVND (reference sequence). The CDR3 consists of 15 residues. The CDR3 DNA reads TGTGCCAGTAGCGGACAGGCAGCAACTAATGAAAAACTGTTTTTT. It is translated as CASSGQAATNEKLFF. The full variable domain, in which reference TRBV19 and TRBJ1-4 provide the parts outside the CDR3, is DGGITQSPKYLFRKEGQNVTLSCEQNLNHDAMYWYRQDPGQGLRLIYYSQIVNDFQKGDIAEGYSVSREKKESFPLTVTSAQKNPTAFYLCASSGQAATNEKLFFGSGTQLSVL.

This clonotype was seen repeatedly, ten times or more. The chain uses TRBV7-3 and TRBJ2-3, with D tentatively TRBD2 (6 bases). V was trimmed by 5 bases and J by 2 bases, leaving 11 bases between them. The CDR3 is 14 amino acids. CDR1 is SGHTA, CDR2 FQGTGA, per germline. This CDR3 reads CASSIGLNTDTQYF. CDR3 in DNA: TGTGCCAGCAGCATAGGACTAAACACAGATACGCAGTATTTT.

This clonotype has just a few counts. V gene TRBV18 combines with J gene TRBJ2-5; TRBD1 might be the D (6 bases). The CDR3 runs 16 residues. Germline CDR1 reads KGHSH; CDR2 reads LQKENI. V lost 2 bases and J lost 1, with 14 bases in between. CDR3 DNA sequence: TGTGCCAGCTCACCAAACCCCGGACAGACCCAAGAGACCCAGTACTTC. Translating gives CASSPNPGQTQETQYF.

The table lists this clonotype with a few counts. This chain connects TRBV28 to TRBJ2-7, with 11 bases matching TRBD2. There are 17 residues in the CDR3. The germline gives CDR1 MDHEN, CDR2 SYDVKM. V gave up 2 bases and J gave up 2 bases; unmatched junction bases: 8. The CDR3 DNA follows: TGTGCCAGCAGTTTAGCGGCTAGCGGGGGGACCACCTACGAGCAGTACTTC. Protein: CASSLAASGGTTYEQYF.

This chain uses TRBV14 with TRBJ2-1, with 8 bases identical to TRBD1. Germline CDR1 is SGHDN and CDR2 is FVKESK. Trimming removed 4 bases from V and 8 bases from J; junction bases left unmatched: 7. CDR3 length: 14 amino acids. This CDR3 is CASSLDRVVDEQFF. The CDR3, as DNA: TGTGCCAGCAGCCTGGACAGGGTTGTCGATGAGCAGTTCTTC.

This clonotype was observed a few times. The chain combines TRBV4-3 with TRBJ2-5; TRBD2 matches 10 bases. Looked up from germline, CDR1 is LGHNA and CDR2 is YSLEER. The trim removed 4 bases at V and 5 bases at J, leaving 10 bases unmatched. This CDR3 has 16 residues. The CDR3 spells CASSRSTASGGETQYF. CDR3 DNA sequence: TGCGCCAGCAGCCGGTCAACGGCTAGCGGGGGTGAGACCCAGTACTTC.